Listed below are T cell receptor beta chains from one sample, sequenced in a study of CD8 T cells in Susac syndrome. Via MiXCR, TCRdb re-called the immunoSEQ multiplex PCR reads, giving one row per CDR3 protein. The sample lists about 120,000 distinct CDR3 sequences; 94% were seen once. Material: CD4+ T cells from PBMCs. The origin of the receptors is a human donor in good health. The CDR3 runs from the conserved cysteine through the conserved F or W. D genes are given only for firm matches. The size entry is marked missing in some rows and otherwise reads once, few, many or a size class.

size	D	V	J	DNA	CDR3
NA	NA	TRBV5-1	TRBJ2-1	TGCGCCAGCAGCTTGGAATATCGGGGCAATGAGCAGTTCTTC	CASSLEYRGNEQFF
few	NA	TRBV28	TRBJ2-7	TGTGCCAGCATGCGGCCAAACCGCTACGAGCAGTACTTC	CASMRPNRYEQYF
NA	NA	TRBV12-3/TRBV12-4	TRBJ2-6	TGTGCCAGCAGGCGCGGAGGGTACTCTGGGGCCAACGTCCTGACTTTC	CASRRGGYSGANVLTF
NA	TRBD1	TRBV3-1	TRBJ2-3	TGTGCCAGCAGCCAACCTCTAATTCTGGGACAGGGAAGTGCAGATACGCAGTATTTT	CASSQPLILGQGSADTQYF
NA	TRBD2	TRBV29-1	TRBJ2-7	TGCAGCGTTCTGTATAGCGGGAGGTCCTACGAGCAGTACTTC	CSVLYSGRSYEQYF
once	NA	TRBV7-8	TRBJ1-6	TGTGCCAGCAGCTTAGTAGCTAGCTCCTATAATTCACCCCTCCACTTT	CASSLVASSYNSPLHF
NA	NA	TRBV9	TRBJ2-7	TGTGCCAGCAGCGTAGGAGGGTACGAGCAGTACTTC	CASSVGGYEQYF
NA	NA	TRBV12-3/TRBV12-4	TRBJ1-5	TGTGCCAGCAGGCCACAGGGTATCGATCAGCCCCAGCATTTT	CASRPQGIDQPQHF
NA	NA	TRBV7-6	TRBJ2-3	TGTGCCAGCGTTGCCCAAATCACAGATACGCAGTATTTT	CASVAQITDTQYF
once	TRBD2	TRBV30	TRBJ2-3	TGTGCCCGCGCTAGCGGGAGGCGGGATACGCAGTATTTT	CARASGRRDTQYF
NA	TRBD2	TRBV20-1	TRBJ2-7	TGCAGTGCTAGAGGCCTACTAGCGGGAGGGGGCTACGAGCAGTACTTC	CSARGLLAGGGYEQYF
once	TRBD1	TRBV29-1	TRBJ2-1	TGCAGCGTTGAAGATAAAGGGGGCGCCTACAATGAGCAGTTCTTC	CSVEDKGGAYNEQFF
NA	NA	TRBV12-3/TRBV12-4	TRBJ1-1	TGTGCCAGCAGTTTTGTGGCAGCCGACACTGAAGCTTTCTTT	CASSFVAADTEAFF
NA	TRBD2	TRBV20-1	TRBJ2-1	TGCAGTGCCGATCCAACTAGCGGGAGGGCGCATGGGCAGTTCTTC	CSADPTSGRAHGQFF
NA	TRBD2	TRBV25-1	TRBJ2-4	TGTGCCAGCAGGTCGGGAGGAAACATTCAGTACTTC	CASRSGGNIQYF
NA	NA	TRBV7-9	TRBJ2-7	TGTGCCAGCAGCCGAAGTTCTACGAGCGAGCAGTACTTC	CASSRSSTSEQYF
NA	TRBD1	TRBV4-1	TRBJ2-7	TGCGCCAGCAGCCAAGATAGAGGGACAGGGATTCCCGAGCAGTACTTC	CASSQDRGTGIPEQYF
NA	NA	TRBV28	TRBJ2-5	TGTGCCAGCAGTTTTAGTCATACCCAAGAGACCCAGTACTTC	CASSFSHTQETQYF
NA	NA	TRBV6-2/TRBV6-3	TRBJ1-2	TGTGCCAGCAGTCGACGGGTTCCTCCGCCTTATGGCTACACCTTC	CASSRRVPPPYGYTF
NA	NA	TRBV5-1	TRBJ1-3	TGCGCCAGCAGTACGGGGCCTGGAAACACCATATATTTT	CASSTGPGNTIYF
NA	TRBD2	TRBV7-3	TRBJ2-3	TGTGCCAGCAGCGCCCTGGCGGGAGTGGAGACAGATACGCAGTATTTT	CASSALAGVETDTQYF
NA	NA	TRBV10-3	TRBJ1-2	TGTGCCATCAGTGACCCGAAGGGCTACACCTTC	CAISDPKGYTF
NA	TRBD2	TRBV4-2	TRBJ2-5	TGTGCCAGCAGCCAAGACACCTGGACTAGCGGGATGGAGACCCAGTACTTC	CASSQDTWTSGMETQYF
NA	NA	TRBV2	TRBJ2-1	TGTGCCAGCAGTGAGAACTCGGTCTACAATGAGCAGTTCTTC	CASSENSVYNEQFF
NA	TRBD1	TRBV12-3/TRBV12-4	TRBJ1-4	TGTGCCAGCAGCGGGACAGCGCCCGAAAAACTGTTTTTT	CASSGTAPEKLFF
NA	NA	TRBV7-2	TRBJ2-3	TGTGCCAGCAGCTTTCAGTTGGGCGGTACAGATACGCAGTATTTT	CASSFQLGGTDTQYF
once	NA	TRBV18	TRBJ2-7	TGTGCCAGCTCACCCCGACGGGACTCCTACGAGCAGTACTTC	CASSPRRDSYEQYF
NA	NA	TRBV12-3/TRBV12-4	TRBJ1-1	TGTGCCAGCAGTTTAAAGGCTGAAGCTTTCTTT	CASSLKAEAFF
NA	NA	TRBV15	TRBJ1-2	TGTGCCACCAGCACGGGGGGCGCCTATGGCTACACCTTC	CATSTGGAYGYTF
NA	NA	TRBV25-1	TRBJ1-1	TGTGCCAGCATCAAAATAACGGGACCGAGCATCGGGGGAGAAGCTTTCTTT	CASIKITGPSIGGEAFF
NA	TRBD1	TRBV3-1	TRBJ1-3	TGTGCCAGCAGGACAGGGTCTGGAAACACCATATATTTT	CASRTGSGNTIYF
NA	NA	TRBV3-1	TRBJ1-3	TGTGCCAGCAGCCAAGGTGCATACCACTCTGGAAACACCATATATTTT	CASSQGAYHSGNTIYF
NA	NA	TRBV7-9	TRBJ2-1	TGTGCCACCGGGGGCGGGGACGGTTACAATGAGCAGTTCTTC	CATGGGDGYNEQFF
once	NA	TRBV30	TRBJ2-7	TGTGCCTGGAGGCCCAACTGGGCAGCGGGTCCCTACGAGCAGTACTTC	CAWRPNWAAGPYEQYF
once	NA	TRBV30	TRBJ2-3	TGTGCCCGAACGGGGCGATTCACAGATACGCAGTATTTT	CARTGRFTDTQYF
once	NA	TRBV27	TRBJ1-5	TGTGCCAGCAGTCTACGAGAGCCGCGTGGAGGGTATAGCAATCAGCCCCAGCATTTT	CASSLREPRGGYSNQPQHF
NA	TRBD1	TRBV18	TRBJ2-1	TGTGCCAGCTCTACCTGGACAGGGCAGTTGAATGAGCAGTTCTTC	CASSTWTGQLNEQFF
NA	TRBD2	TRBV15	TRBJ2-7	TGTGCCACCAGCAGGGGCCCCCAACTAGCGGGAGGTCAATCCTACGAGCAGTACTTC	CATSRGPQLAGGQSYEQYF
once	NA	TRBV15	TRBJ2-4	TGTGCCACCAGCACGAACTTGGGGGGAGTAGCCAAAAACATTCAGTACTTC	CATSTNLGGVAKNIQYF
NA	TRBD1	TRBV3-1	TRBJ1-6	TGTGCCAGCAGCCAAGAAACAGGGGGCCGTAATTCACCCCTCCACTTT	CASSQETGGRNSPLHF
NA	TRBD1	TRBV7-2	TRBJ2-7	TGTGCCAGCAGCGTCGGACAGGCTAGCTCCTACGAGCAGTACTTC	CASSVGQASSYEQYF
once	NA	TRBV30	TRBJ1-1	TGTGCCTGGAGACGGGGCATGAACACTGAAGCTTTCTTT	CAWRRGMNTEAFF
NA	TRBD2	TRBV12-3/TRBV12-4	TRBJ2-7	TGTGCCAGCAGCCAGACTAGCGGGAGTCACGAGCAGTACTTC	CASSQTSGSHEQYF
NA	NA	TRBV6-1	TRBJ2-7	TGTGCCAGCAGTGAAGTTTATACTAGGGCCGAGCAGTACTTC	CASSEVYTRAEQYF
NA	TRBD1	TRBV2	TRBJ2-7	TGTGCCAGCAGCCTACAAGGGGGCGCCGACGAGCAGTACTTC	CASSLQGGADEQYF
NA	TRBD1	TRBV7-2	TRBJ2-3	TGTGCCAGCAGCTTAGGTTTAGGGGGCGTAGATACGCAGTATTTT	CASSLGLGGVDTQYF
once	NA	TRBV25-1	TRBJ1-2	TGTGCCAGCAGTGTGGGGGCGCGATATGGCTACACCTTC	CASSVGARYGYTF
NA	NA	TRBV29-1	TRBJ2-1	TGCAGCGTTGAAGAAGGTGAAGGGTACAATGAGCAGTTCTTC	CSVEEGEGYNEQFF
NA	TRBD2	TRBV7-2	TRBJ2-2	TGTGCCAGCAGCTCAACGACTAGCCGGGGCACCGGGGAGCTGTTTTTT	CASSSTTSRGTGELFF
NA	TRBD2	TRBV20-1	TRBJ2-3	TGCAGTGCTAGTCTTGGACTAGTTGCGGATACGCAGTATTTT	CSASLGLVADTQYF
NA	NA	TRBV3-1	TRBJ2-1	TGTGCCAGCAGCCAAGGGGACTTGGGGGGCAATGAGCAGTTCTTC	CASSQGDLGGNEQFF
NA	TRBD1	TRBV29-1	TRBJ1-3	TGCAGCGTTGGCGGGGATAACCAGGGGGCTGGAAACACCATATATTTT	CSVGGDNQGAGNTIYF
NA	TRBD2	TRBV9	TRBJ2-3	TGTGCCAGCAGCGTAGCGGGGGCTAGCGGGTTCACAGATACGCAGTATTTT	CASSVAGASGFTDTQYF
NA	TRBD1	TRBV4-1	TRBJ1-2	TGCGCCAGCAGCCAAGAAATGACAGGGGCCAACTATGGCTACACCTTC	CASSQEMTGANYGYTF
NA	NA	TRBV7-2	TRBJ2-2	TGTGCCAGCAGCCTGAACGAGGACGGGGAGCTGTTTTTT	CASSLNEDGELFF
NA	NA	TRBV28	TRBJ2-2	TGTGCCAGCAGTTTATCCGAGACGGATCCGTTTTTT	CASSLSETDPFF
NA	TRBD2	TRBV6-6	TRBJ2-1	TGTGCCAGCAGGAAGACTAGCGGGAGAGGCAATGAGCAGTTCTTC	CASRKTSGRGNEQFF
NA	TRBD2	TRBV20-1	TRBJ2-7	TGCAGTGCTCGGGGGGGCACCTACGAGCAGTACTTC	CSARGGTYEQYF
NA	NA	TRBV19	TRBJ2-4	TGTGCCAGTAGTACCCTGACACTTAGGCTAGCCAAAAACATTCAGTACTTC	CASSTLTLRLAKNIQYF